A single sample is the source of the 27 T cell receptor beta chains below, sequenced in a study of monozygotic twins with cystic fibrosis. The table came from immunoSEQ multiplex PCR; TCRdb's copy has only in-frame clones and leaves some out. The data contain some 33,000 clones, under 95% of them singletons. Material for sequencing was blood. These receptors originate from a boy aged 2 to 10 with cystic fibrosis.

This sequence joins TRBV10-2 and TRBJ2-3; D tentatively reads TRBD1 or TRBD2 (6 bases each). Germline lookup yields CDR1 WSHSY and CDR2 SAAADI. The germline V and J ends were trimmed by 0 bases and 3 bases, with 19 bases remaining between them. The CDR3 sequence is 18 residues long. CDR3 nucleotide sequence: TGCGCCAGCAGTGAGTCGAGGGCGTCCCGGGGGCGAACAGATACGCAGTATTTT. Its protein is CASSESRASRGRTDTQYF.

The chain employs TRBV11-3 and TRBJ2-7, with a weak D call TRBD1 (6 bases). CDR3 size: 13 residues. V was pared by 5 bases and J by 2 bases, with 10 bases between. The germline CDR1 and CDR2 sequences are SGHNT and YENEEA. As DNA, the CDR3 is TGTGCCAGCAGCAGCCGGGACACCTACGAGCAGTACTTC. Protein product: CASSSRDTYEQYF.

The chain links TRBV11-2 to TRBJ1-2; D remains ambiguous. CDR3 length: 16 amino acids. Germline lookup yields CDR1 SGHAT and CDR2 FQNNGV. The V end was cut by 0 bases, the J end by 0 bases, with 11 bases between. Here the CDR3 DNA reads TGTGCCAGCAGCTTAGATGGAAGGAGTTCTAACTATGGCTACACCTTC. This translates into CASSLDGRSSNYGYTF.

The rearrangement uses TRBV7-9 and TRBJ1-2; D not certain. The germline V gene encodes CDR1 SEHNR and CDR2 FQNEAQ (reference sequence). V was pared by 0 bases and J by 5 bases, with 10 bases between. The CDR3 contains 14 residues. The CDR3: CASSLAPTPYGYTF. Here the CDR3 DNA reads TGTGCCAGCAGCTTAGCACCGACACCATATGGCTACACCTTC.

The genes are TRBV5-8 and TRBJ2-3; D perhaps matches TRBD1 (5 bases). Germline lookup yields CDR1 SGHTS and CDR2 YDEGEE. The CDR3 runs 13 residues. V was clipped by 3 bases and J by 2 bases, with 7 bases between them. The CDR3, as DNA: TGTGCCAGCAGCTCCAGGGCCACAGATACGCAGTATTTT. It yields the protein CASSSRATDTQYF. The full variable domain, completed using reference TRBV5-8 and TRBJ2-3, is EAGVTQSPTHLIKTRGQQATLRCSPISGHTSVYWYQQALGLGLQFLLWYDEGEERNRGNFPPRFSGRQFPNYSSELNVNALELEDSALYLCASSSRATDTQYFGPGTRLTVL.

V gene TRBV7-9 combines with J gene TRBJ1-2; 7 bases match TRBD1. Germline V gene sequence: CDR1 SEHNR, CDR2 FQNEAQ (reference sequence). V was pared by 5 bases and J by 4 bases, with 4 bases of the junction left unmatched. This CDR3 has 13 amino acids. The CDR3 coding sequence is TGTGCCAGCAGCCAGACAGGGAGCTATGGCTACACCTTC. It codes for CASSQTGSYGYTF.

This clone has just one count. The J gene is TRBJ2-3, the V gene TRBV2, with TRBD1 as a possible D gene (5 bases). CDR1 and CDR2 from the germline V gene are SNHLY and FYNNEI. V was trimmed by 7 bases and J by 3 bases, leaving 14 bases between them. CDR3 length: 14 amino acids. This chain's CDR3 is CASTKDTLTDTQYF. DNA for the CDR3: TGTGCCAGCACCAAGGACACTTTGACAGATACGCAGTATTTT.

This rearrangement joins TRBV7-9 to TRBJ2-7, with 7 bases identical to TRBD1. Unmatched junction bases numbered 9, after V lost 5 bases and J lost 2 bases. This CDR3 has 15 amino acids. Per germline, CDR1 SEHNR and CDR2 FQNEAQ (reference sequence). CDR3: CASSTIGGQPYEQYF. DNA for the CDR3: TGTGCCAGCAGCACCATTGGGGGACAGCCCTACGAGCAGTACTTC.

The rearrangement uses TRBV5-1 and TRBJ2-3; TRBD2 matches 13 bases. CDR3 length: 16 amino acids. V gave up 0 bases and J gave up 3 bases; unmatched junction bases: 1. Germline V gene sequence: CDR1 SGHRS, CDR2 YFSETQ. The chain's CDR3 is CASSLGLAGGTDTQYF. The CDR3 nucleotides read TGCGCCAGCAGCTTGGGACTAGCGGGGGGAACAGATACGCAGTATTTT. Complete variable domain (other parts from reference TRBV5-1 and TRBJ2-3): KAGVTQTPRYLIKTRGQQVTLSCSPISGHRSVSWYQQTPGQGLQFLFEYFSETQRNKGNFPGRFSGRQFSNSRSEMNVSTLELGDSALYLCASSLGLAGGTDTQYFGPGTRLTVL.

This chain uses TRBV27 with TRBJ1-6; the D gene is possibly TRBD1 (6 bases). V lost 0 bases and J 0 bases, leaving 18 bases between the germline ends. The germline CDR1 and CDR2 sequences are MNHEY and SMNVEV (reference sequence). The CDR3 is 20 residues long. CDR3 in DNA: TGTGCCAGCAGTTTATCAGGGGGACACAAACTAAGCTCCTATAATTCACCCCTCCACTTT. Translated: CASSLSGGHKLSSYNSPLHF.

This clone came up once. At one of its ends the junction is not consistent with the germline gene, which may arise from a read error. The gene calls are TRBV19 and TRBJ1-1, with D possibly matching TRBD1 (6 bases). This CDR3 region has 14 residues. CDR1 LNHDA and CDR2 SQIVND come from the germline V gene (reference sequence). This chain's CDR3 is CASTITGQWTEAFF. The CDR3 bases are TGTGCCAGTACTATAACAGGGCAATGGACTGAAGCTTTCTTT.

The V call is TRBV18, the J call TRBJ2-3, with D tentatively TRBD1 (6 bases). V lost 3 bases and J 4 bases, leaving 8 bases between the germline ends. The CDR3 runs to 13 residues. CDR1 KGHSH and CDR2 LQKENI come from the germline V gene. CDR3 loop: CASSPQGSDTQYF. The CDR3 region has the DNA TGTGCCAGCTCACCTCAGGGGTCAGATACGCAGTATTTT.

The V gene is TRBV5-1, the J gene TRBJ1-3; D uncertain. The CDR3 totals 16 residues. V was pared by 0 bases and J by 0 bases, with 10 bases between. CDR1 and CDR2 (germline): SGHRS, YFSETQ. In nucleotides, the CDR3 is TGCGCCAGCAGCTTGGCCGGAACTAGCTCTGGAAACACCATATATTTT. Its protein is CASSLAGTSSGNTIYF.

The chain recombines TRBV29-1 with TRBJ1-2; weak D call: TRBD1 (5 bases). V gave up 1 base and J gave up 0 bases, with 9 bases separating them. Per germline, CDR1 SQVTM and CDR2 ANQGSEA. This CDR3 spans 14 amino acids. CDR3 region: CSVEGGAANYGYTF. CDR3 coding DNA: TGCAGCGTTGAAGGTGGGGCTGCTAACTATGGCTACACCTTC.

This chain connects TRBV19 to TRBJ2-3; 8 nucleotides align to TRBD2. CDR1 and CDR2 from the germline V gene are LNHDA and SQIVND (reference sequence). The CDR3 totals 14 residues. The V gene end was trimmed by 9 bases and the J gene end by 0 bases; junction bases not matched to a gene: 5. CDR3 nucleotides: TGTGCCAGCAGACTAGCGACTAGCACAGATACGCAGTATTTT. It codes for CASRLATSTDTQYF.

The chain links TRBV4-1 to TRBJ1-2; D is undetermined. Trimming removed 0 bases from V and 5 bases from J, with 10 bases in between. Germline loops: CDR1 MGHRA, CDR2 YSYEKL. The CDR3 totals 14 residues. The CDR3 sequence is CASSQDEDLYGYTF. The CDR3 DNA follows: TGCGCCAGCAGCCAAGATGAGGATTTATATGGCTACACCTTC.

This sequence joins TRBV11-2 and TRBJ1-1; 10 bases map to TRBD1. The ends lost 4 bases at V and 0 bases at J; junction bases unmatched: 8. The CDR3 extends over 17 amino acids. CDR1 is SGHAT, CDR2 FQNNGV, per germline. The CDR3 reads CASSYRDRGGMNTEAFF. Here the CDR3 DNA reads TGTGCCAGCAGCTACCGGGACAGGGGCGGCATGAACACTGAAGCTTTCTTT.

V and J are TRBV7-3 and TRBJ2-2; D ambiguous. Germline CDR1 reads SGHTA; CDR2 reads FQGTGA. The CDR3 extends over 15 amino acids. V was cut by 0 bases and J by 5 bases, with 10 bases left in between. In DNA form, the CDR3 reads TGTGCCAGCAGCTTAACGGTAGAATCTACCGGGGAGCTGTTTTTT. Protein sequence: CASSLTVESTGELFF. Variable domain in full (rest from reference TRBV7-3 and TRBJ2-2): GAGVSQTPSNKVTEKGKYVELRCDPISGHTALYWYRQSLGQGPEFLIYFQGTGAADDSGLPNDRFFAVRPEGSVSTLKIQRTERGDSAVYLCASSLTVESTGELFFGEGSRLTVL.

V and J are TRBV2 and TRBJ2-7; possible D gene TRBD1, 6 bases. The CDR3 runs 14 residues. CDR1 and CDR2 from the germline V gene are SNHLY and FYNNEI. V lost 8 bases to trimming and J lost 6 bases, with 20 bases between them. CDR3 sequence: CASFRGFGALEQYF. The CDR3 nucleotides are TGTGCCAGCTTCAGGGGATTCGGGGCCCTCGAGCAGTACTTC.

The genes are TRBV4-1 and TRBJ2-7; 10 nucleotides match TRBD2. The germline CDR1 and CDR2 sequences are MGHRA and YSYEKL. With 1 base clipped from V and 0 bases from J, the junction kept 3 bases outside the gene matches. The CDR3 length is 16 residues. CDR3 sequence: CASSQASGGLSYEQYF. The CDR3 nucleotides are TGCGCCAGCAGCCAAGCTAGCGGGGGCCTCTCCTACGAGCAGTACTTC.

This clone has just one count. CDR3 nucleotides: TGCGCCAGCAGCTTAGGGGCAACTAATGAAAAACTGTTTTTT. Its protein product is CASSLGATNEKLFF. The chain links TRBV5-1 to TRBJ1-4; a weak D match, TRBD1 (5 bases). The germline V gene has CDR1 SGHRS and CDR2 YFSETQ. V lost 2 bases and J lost 0, with 5 bases in between. The CDR3 spans 14 residues.

The chain joins TRBV5-4 to TRBJ2-7; TRBD1 matches 9 bases. V lost 4 bases, J lost 2 bases, and 7 bases stayed unmatched. The CDR3 is made up of 15 amino acids. The germline gives CDR1 SGHNT, CDR2 YYREEE (reference sequence). CDR3 loop: CASSIQGALAYEQYF. The CDR3, as DNA: TGTGCCAGCAGCATACAGGGGGCGTTGGCCTACGAGCAGTACTTC.

The genes are TRBV25-1 and TRBJ2-3; D remains ambiguous. The V end lost 2 bases, the J end lost 4 bases, and 7 bases lay between the germline ends. The CDR3 is 13 residues long. Per germline, CDR1 MGHDK and CDR2 SYGVNS. CDR3 amino acids: CASSENQPDTQYF. The CDR3, as DNA: TGTGCCAGCAGTGAAAATCAGCCAGATACGCAGTATTTT. The full variable domain, its missing parts supplied by reference TRBV25-1 and TRBJ2-3, is EADIYQTPRYLVIGTGKKITLECSQTMGHDKMYWYQQDPGMELHLIHYSYGVNSTEKGDLSSESTVSRIRTEHFPLTLESARPSHTSQYLCASSENQPDTQYFGPGTRLTVL.

The chain is built from TRBV27 and TRBJ2-2, with D hard to call. This CDR3 has 15 residues. Germline CDR1 and CDR2: MNHEY and SMNVEV (reference sequence). V was pared by 2 bases and J by 2 bases, with 9 bases between. For the CDR3, the DNA is TGTGCCAGCAGTTTAATGGCAGCAAACACCGGGGAGCTGTTTTTT. It specifies CASSLMAANTGELFF.

The chain combines TRBV6-1 with TRBJ2-1, with TRBD2 matching over 10 bases. The CDR3 sequence is 15 residues long. In germline, CDR1 is MNHNS, CDR2 SASEGT. After removal of 8 bases from V and 6 bases from J, the junction contained 10 bases not matched to a gene. This chain's CDR3 is CASGSLAGASNEQFF. As DNA, the CDR3 is TGTGCCAGCGGATCCCTAGCGGGGGCCTCCAATGAGCAGTTCTTC.

The chain has TRBV6-1 and TRBJ2-7, with 7 bases lining up with TRBD1. Germline CDR1 and CDR2: MNHNS and SASEGT. Losses at the gene ends were 0 bases for V and 2 bases for J; bases not matched to a gene: 7. The CDR3 has 16 amino acids. The CDR3 nucleotides are TGTGCCAGCAGTGAAGCGCACCTTGGACAGGCCTACGAGCAGTACTTC. Protein product: CASSEAHLGQAYEQYF.

The chain employs TRBV29-1 and TRBJ2-2; TRBD1 agrees at 10 bases. This CDR3 has 16 amino acids. The ends lost 4 bases at V and 3 bases at J; junction bases unmatched: 8. Germline assignment: CDR1 SQVTM and CDR2 ANQGSEA. This CDR3 is CSVVYSGQGHTGELFF. As DNA, the CDR3 is TGCAGCGTTGTTTATTCGGGACAGGGGCACACCGGGGAGCTGTTTTTT.